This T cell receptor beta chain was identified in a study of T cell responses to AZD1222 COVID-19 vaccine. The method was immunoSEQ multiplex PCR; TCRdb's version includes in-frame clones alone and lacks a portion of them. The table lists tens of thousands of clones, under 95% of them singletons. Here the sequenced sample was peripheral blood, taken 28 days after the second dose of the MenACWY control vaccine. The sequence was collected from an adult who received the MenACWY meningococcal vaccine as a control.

CDR3 protein: CASSQDETGVFIYGYTF. The CDR3 coding sequence is TGTGCCAGCAGCCAAGACGAGACAGGGGTTTTTATCTATGGCTACACCTTC. The J gene is TRBJ1-2, the V gene TRBV4-2; 8 bases agree with TRBD1. V lost 0 bases, J lost 4 bases, and 10 bases stayed unmatched. Germline CDR1 LGHNA, CDR2 YNFKEQ. The CDR3 has 17 residues.